These T cell receptor beta chains were read from a single sample in a study of blood T cell repertoires in COVID-19. Sequencing used immunoSEQ multiplex PCR; TCRdb keeps in-frame clones, though not all of them. The table shows 140,000 to 150,000 clones, with under 85% occurring only once. The sequenced sample was peripheral blood. Every receptor here comes from a man between 50 and 59 years old with active or convalescent COVID-19. The CDR3 runs from the conserved cysteine through the conserved F or W. A D gene is named only where the DNA matches it firmly. For some rows the clone size is stated as once, few or many, or as a class when expanded; others skip it.

clone size	D gene	J gene	V gene	CDR3 DNA	CDR3 protein
NA	NA	TRBJ2-5	TRBV11-2	TGTGCCAGCAGCTTAGGGGCAGGGGGCGGGGGAACCCAGTACTTC	CASSLGAGGGGTQYF
once	NA	TRBJ1-1	TRBV9	TGTGCCAGCAGCGTAGTGGGCGGGTTGAACACTGAAGCTTTCTTT	CASSVVGGLNTEAFF
once	TRBD1	TRBJ1-5	TRBV18	TGTGCCAGCTCACCATCCGCAGGCCAGGGGGCAAGCAATCAGCCCCAGCATTTT	CASSPSAGQGASNQPQHF
NA	NA	TRBJ2-7	TRBV5-6	TGTGCCAGCAGCTTCGGTGAGGTGCAGTACTTC	CASSFGEVQYF
few	NA	TRBJ1-1	TRBV18	TGTGCCAGCTCACCACCGGACTTCGGCGGCACTGAAGCTTTCTTT	CASSPPDFGGTEAFF
NA	NA	TRBJ2-2	TRBV19	TGTGCCAGTTCGATTTCGGGGGACACCGGGGAGCTGTTTTTT	CASSISGDTGELFF
few	TRBD1	TRBJ2-7	TRBV6-5	TGTGCCAGCAGTTACCAGGGGGAGAACGAGCAGTACTTC	CASSYQGENEQYF
NA	TRBD2	TRBJ2-5	TRBV27	TGTGCCAGCAGTCCCTGGGGTGGCGGGAGGGCCGCCCTTCGGGAGACCCAGTACTTC	CASSPWGGGRAALRETQYF
many	TRBD1	TRBJ1-2	TRBV5-6	TGTGCCAGCAGCCCCCCGATAACAGGACAGGGCGCTGACTATGGCTACACCTTC	CASSPPITGQGADYGYTF
NA	NA	TRBJ2-5	TRBV3-1/TRBV3-2	TGTGCCAGCAGCCAAGATGTTGGAGTAGAAGAGACCCAGTACTTC	CASSQDVGVEETQYF
NA	TRBD1	TRBJ2-2	TRBV9	TGTGCCAGCAGCGTAGGGCGGGGGACAGGGAGTTTGGGCACCGGGGAGCTGTTTTTT	CASSVGRGTGSLGTGELFF
NA	NA	TRBJ1-6	TRBV20-1	TGCAGTGCTAAGAAACGGGAAGCCCTCCACTTT	CSAKKREALHF
NA	NA	TRBJ2-7	TRBV28	TGTGCCAGCAGTGGATTTCGGACAGCCAACTCCTACGAGCAGTACTTC	CASSGFRTANSYEQYF
NA	NA	TRBJ2-7	TRBV11-3	TGTGCCAGCAGCTCCTCTACCCTAAAGGGGGAGCAGTACTTC	CASSSSTLKGEQYF
NA	NA	TRBJ2-2	TRBV15	TGTGCCACCAGCAGAGGGGAGGGGGGAAGCGGTGGCGGGGAGCTGTTTTTT	CATSRGEGGSGGGELFF
NA	NA	TRBJ1-6	TRBV5-1	TGCGCCAGCAGCCAGGGTAGATCAGGAGATTCACCCCTCCACTTT	CASSQGRSGDSPLHF
NA	NA	TRBJ2-5	TRBV24-1	TGTGCCACCAGTGACCCCACAGGGATCGGGGAGACCCAGTACTTC	CATSDPTGIGETQYF
once	TRBD2	TRBJ2-1	TRBV11-2	TGTGCCAGCAGCTTAGTGGCTAGCGGTGAGCAGTTCTTC	CASSLVASGEQFF
NA	TRBD2	TRBJ2-1	TRBV11-2	TGTGCCAGCAGCCGTAGCGGGAGGGGTTCCTACAATGAGCAGTTCTTC	CASSRSGRGSYNEQFF
few	TRBD1	TRBJ2-7	TRBV9	TGTGCCAGCAGCGTAGGGGGACAGCCCTACGAGCAGTACTTC	CASSVGGQPYEQYF
NA	TRBD1	TRBJ1-2	TRBV9	TGTGCCAGCACCCTACAAGGGACAGGCTCTAACTATGGCTACACCTTC	CASTLQGTGSNYGYTF
NA	TRBD1	TRBJ2-7	TRBV10-3	TGTGCCATCAGTGCCCTCCAGGGGGCGAACTCCTACGAGCAGTACTTC	CAISALQGANSYEQYF
NA	TRBD1	TRBJ2-5	TRBV7-9	TGTGCCAGCAGCTTAGGGGACAGGGGAGGTGGAGAGACCCAGTACTTC	CASSLGDRGGGETQYF
NA	NA	TRBJ2-3	TRBV5-4	TGTGCCAGCAGAGCCCGGGGAGGAGCAACGTTTAGCACAGATACGCAGTATTTT	CASRARGGATFSTDTQYF
NA	NA	TRBJ2-4	TRBV5-1	TGCGCCAGCAGCTTGGACGGCGGGCCGGGGAGTGGGGACATTCAGTACTTC	CASSLDGGPGSGDIQYF
NA	NA	TRBJ2-1	TRBV6-2/TRBV6-3	TGTGCCAGCAGTCCGGGAGTGTCGAGCTCCTACAATGAGCAGTTCTTC	CASSPGVSSSYNEQFF
NA	NA	TRBJ2-5	TRBV11-2	TGTGCCAGCAGCTTGGGCAGCGAGACCCAGTACTTC	CASSLGSETQYF
NA	NA	TRBJ2-1	TRBV14	TGTGCCAGCAGCCTTTGGACAGACAATGAGCAGTTCTTC	CASSLWTDNEQFF
NA	NA	TRBJ1-2	TRBV4-1	TGCGCCAGCAGCCTTCGACAGCAGGGTCACTATGGCTACACCTTC	CASSLRQQGHYGYTF
NA	TRBD2	TRBJ2-1	TRBV23-1	TGCGCCAGCAGTGAGCGGGAGGGCCCCAATGAGCAGTTCTTC	CASSEREGPNEQFF
NA	NA	TRBJ2-5	TRBV5-8	TGTGCCAGCAGCGCTTACAGGGGCGCGGGGGAGACCCAGTACTTC	CASSAYRGAGETQYF
NA	NA	TRBJ2-3	TRBV7-9	TGTGCCAGCAGCCCGCGGTTCGGGGGAGAAGATACGCAGTATTTT	CASSPRFGGEDTQYF
few	NA	TRBJ1-6	TRBV13	TGTGCCAGCAGCTTAATAGGGGGAAATTCACCCCTCCACTTT	CASSLIGGNSPLHF
NA	TRBD1	TRBJ1-4	TRBV7-9	TGTGCCAGCAGCTACTCACAGGGACAGGGTGAAAAACTGTTTTTT	CASSYSQGQGEKLFF
NA	NA	TRBJ2-4	TRBV5-4	TGTGCCAGCAGCTTGGACGCGGGCTCGGACATTCAGTACTTC	CASSLDAGSDIQYF
few	NA	TRBJ2-2	TRBV29-1	TGCAGCGTTGATTTCAGGGAGAACACCGGGGAGCTGTTTTTT	CSVDFRENTGELFF
NA	NA	TRBJ1-6	TRBV5-8	TGTGCCAGCAGCCCAGAACAGAGCTCCTATAATTCACCCCTCCACTTT	CASSPEQSSYNSPLHF
NA	TRBD2	TRBJ2-7	TRBV3-1/TRBV3-2	TGTGCCAGCAGCCCACGCGGGAGAGACTACGAGCAGTACTTC	CASSPRGRDYEQYF
NA	NA	TRBJ1-6	TRBV5-1	TGCGCCAGCAGCTTGGTATATCGGGGATTGGGTTCACCCCTCCACTTT	CASSLVYRGLGSPLHF
NA	TRBD1	TRBJ1-3	TRBV27	TGTGCCAGCGGCACCAGGGGGGGAAACACCATATATTTT	CASGTRGGNTIYF
NA	TRBD1	TRBJ1-4	TRBV28	TGTGCCAGCAGTACTACCGGGACAGCGTCTAATGAAAAACTGTTTTTT	CASSTTGTASNEKLFF
NA	NA	TRBJ1-6	TRBV11-2	TGTGCCAGCAGCTTAGCAGGCAGGCATAATTCACCCCTCCACTTT	CASSLAGRHNSPLHF
NA	TRBD2	TRBJ2-3	TRBV5-1	TGCGCCAGCAGCTTGGACGGCGGGAGGGCCCCAGATACGCAGTATTTT	CASSLDGGRAPDTQYF
NA	NA	TRBJ2-7	TRBV9	TGTGCCAGCAGCCCGCGCTTGGGGAGCTACGAGCAGTACTTC	CASSPRLGSYEQYF
few	TRBD2	TRBJ2-3	TRBV5-1	TGCGCCAGCAGCACAAAACTAGCGGGAGAACTAGTGGATACGCAGTATTTT	CASSTKLAGELVDTQYF